Shown below are 16 T cell receptor beta chains from a single sample sequenced in a study of identifying expanded T cells in peripheral blood. The assay was immunoSEQ multiplex PCR, and TCRdb's table has in-frame clones only and misses some. Among around 100,000 clones listed, approximately 88% were seen once. The material sequenced was blood. These TCRs come from a person between 18 and 69 years old in good health.

The genes are TRBV4-1 and TRBJ2-7; 9 nucleotides line up with TRBD1. The junction had 8 bases not matched to a gene; V was cut back by 1 base and J by 7 bases. There are 15 residues in the CDR3. Germline CDR1 is MGHRA and CDR2 is YSYEKL. This chain's CDR3 is CASSQGDRELEEQYF. The CDR3 region has the DNA TGCGCCAGCAGCCAAGGGGACAGGGAGTTGGAGGAGCAGTACTTC.

This chain connects TRBV5-6 to TRBJ2-1, with 16 nucleotides matching TRBD2. The junction had 14 bases not matched to a gene; V was cut back by 5 bases and J by 12 bases. Germline V CDR1 and CDR2: SGHDT, YYEEEE. The length of the CDR3 is 17 residues. In DNA form, the CDR3 reads TGTGCCAGCAGATCGTTGGGACTAGCGGGGGGGCCCCCGGGGCAGTTCTTC. Its protein product is CASRSLGLAGGPPGQFF.

The gene calls are TRBV19 and TRBJ1-2; D is undetermined. Germline lookup yields CDR1 LNHDA and CDR2 SQIVND (reference sequence). V was trimmed by 5 bases and J by 4 bases, leaving 20 bases between them. CDR3 length equals 16 residues. CDR3 sequence (DNA): TGTGCCAGTAGTCACCGCCTCCTAGGAAAAGCCTATGGCTACACCTTC. Translated: CASSHRLLGKAYGYTF.

V and J are TRBV7-9 and TRBJ2-6; possibly TRBD1 for D (7 bases). The CDR3 spans 17 residues. Trimming removed 3 bases from V and 2 bases from J, with 14 bases in between. Germline loops: CDR1 SEHNR, CDR2 FQNEAQ (reference sequence). The CDR3 region is CASSLDIRGAGANVLTF. CDR3 bases: TGTGCCAGCAGCTTGGACATCAGGGGGGCTGGGGCCAACGTCCTGACTTTC. Supplemented by reference TRBV7-9 and TRBJ2-6, the full variable domain reads DTGVSQNPRHKITKRGQNVTFRCDPISEHNRLYWYRQTLGQGPEFLTYFQNEAQLEKSRLLSDRFSAERPKGSFSTLEIQRTEQGDSAMYLCASSLDIRGAGANVLTFGAGSRLTVL.

The chain employs TRBV18 and TRBJ1-5, with 7 bases aligning to TRBD1. From germline, CDR1 is KGHSH and CDR2 LQKENI. V lost 3 bases and J lost 4; bases outside the gene matches: 9. CDR3 length: 16 residues. The CDR3 spells CASSPASGQPNQPQHF. The CDR3 DNA sequence: TGTGCCAGCTCACCGGCCTCGGGACAGCCTAATCAGCCCCAGCATTTT. Full variable domain (rest looked up from reference TRBV18 and TRBJ1-5): NAGVMQNPRHLVRRRGQEARLRCSPMKGHSHVYWYRQLPEEGLKFMVYLQKENIIDESGMPKERFSAEFPKEGPSILRIQQVVRGDSAAYFCASSPASGQPNQPQHFGDGTRLSIL.

The J gene is TRBJ1-2, the V gene TRBV13, with 7 bases matching TRBD1. V gave up 3 bases and J gave up 1 base; unmatched junction bases: 5. This CDR3 contains 15 residues. CDR1 and CDR2 (germline): PRHDT, FYEKMQ (reference sequence). CDR3 in amino acids: CASSLAGQLNYGYTF. The CDR3 region has the DNA TGTGCCAGCAGCTTGGCGGGACAGCTTAACTATGGCTACACCTTC.

Comments on this clone: Within the sample, other DNA sequences also encode this same CDR3. The rearrangement joins TRBV9 to TRBJ1-1; D unresolved. Germline CDR1 reads SGDLS; CDR2 reads YYNGEE. Trimming left V 4 bases short and J 1 base short, with 5 bases between. The CDR3 contains 12 residues. The DNA of the CDR3 is TGTGCCAGCAGCCGAAAGAACACTGAAGCTTTCTTT. This encodes CASSRKNTEAFF.

This rearrangement joins TRBV4-1 to TRBJ1-1; tentative D call: TRBD1 (5 bases). Trimming removed 6 bases at V and 6 bases at J, with 17 bases between. The germline gives CDR1 MGHRA, CDR2 YSYEKL. The CDR3 is made up of 14 amino acids. Here the CDR3 reads CASRFEAGLPEAFF. Written as DNA, the CDR3 is TGCGCCAGCAGGTTCGAAGCGGGGCTTCCTGAAGCTTTCTTT.

V usage is TRBV2 and J usage is TRBJ2-5; the D gene is possibly TRBD2 (6 bases). The V end was cut by 6 bases, the J end by 1 base, with 15 bases between. Per the germline V gene, CDR1 is SNHLY and CDR2 is FYNNEI. The length of the CDR3 is 15 residues. The CDR3 region is CASRGGRTTQETQYF. CDR3 nucleotide sequence: TGTGCCAGCAGGGGGGGACGGACCACCCAAGAGACCCAGTACTTC. The full variable domain, its missing parts supplied by reference TRBV2 and TRBJ2-5, is EPEVTQTPSHQVTQMGQEVILRCVPISNHLYFYWYRQILGQKVEFLVSFYNNEISEKSEIFDDQFSVERPDGSNFTLKIRSTKLEDSAMYFCASRGGRTTQETQYFGPGTRLLVL.

This clone was observed once. The V gene is TRBV14, the J gene TRBJ2-2; TRBD1 matches 9 bases. The CDR3 loop spans 15 amino acids. V shed 6 bases and J 5 bases; nucleotides not matched to a gene: 7. Germline lookup yields CDR1 SGHDN and CDR2 FVKESK. In DNA, the CDR3 is TGTGCCAGCAGGAAACAGGGGGCAGGAACCGGGGAGCTGTTTTTT. This encodes CASRKQGAGTGELFF.

The chain carries TRBV18 and TRBJ1-4; 7 bases align to TRBD1. CDR1 is KGHSH, CDR2 LQKENI, per germline. The CDR3 totals 14 residues. Unmatched junction bases numbered 4, after V lost 1 base and J lost 8 bases. CDR3 coding DNA: TGTGCCAGCTCACCACTCTCAGGGGGAGAAAAACTGTTTTTT. Its translation is CASSPLSGGEKLFF.

The rearrangement uses TRBV6-5 and TRBJ2-3; no definite D call. Deletions cut 1 base from V and 0 bases from J, with 2 bases between. The CDR3 has 13 amino acids. The germline gives CDR1 MNHEY, CDR2 SVGAGI. CDR3 sequence reads: CASSYYSTDTQYF. The CDR3 DNA reads TGTGCCAGCAGTTACTACAGCACAGATACGCAGTATTTT.

This clone was counted a single time. The chain recombines TRBV9 with TRBJ2-7; D possibly matches TRBD1 or TRBD2 (5 bases each). V lost 2 bases and J 2 bases, leaving 11 bases between the germline ends. Germline CDR1 and CDR2: SGDLS and YYNGEE. The CDR3 spans 14 residues. The CDR3 sequence is CASSVNQGPYEQYF. CDR3 coding DNA: TGTGCCAGCAGCGTGAACCAGGGACCCTACGAGCAGTACTTC. Looking up the rest from reference TRBV9 and TRBJ2-7 gives the full variable domain: DSGVTQTPKHLITATGQRVTLRCSPRSGDLSVYWYQQSLDQGLQFLIQYYNGEERAKGNILERFSAQQFPDLHSELNLSSLELGDSALYFCASSVNQGPYEQYFGPGTRLTVT.

J is TRBJ1-1 and V is TRBV30; TRBD1 agrees at 7 bases. V trimming: 4 bases; J trimming: 0 bases; junction bases outside the gene matches: 5. Germline-derived CDR1 and CDR2 are GTSNPN and SVGIG (reference sequence). The CDR3 spans 14 residues. The CDR3 nucleotides read TGTGCCTGGACTTTGGGACAGTTGAACACTGAAGCTTTCTTT. It codes for CAWTLGQLNTEAFF.

The chain uses TRBV19 and TRBJ1-2; a weak D match, TRBD1 (6 bases). This CDR3 is 14 amino acids long. Germline CDR1 and CDR2: LNHDA and SQIVND (reference sequence). V was clipped by 7 bases and J by 4 bases, with 16 bases between them. The CDR3 DNA reads TGTGCCAGTACAAGGGACACACCTGTCTATGGCTACACCTTC. This encodes CASTRDTPVYGYTF.

The rearrangement joins TRBV27 to TRBJ1-4, with TRBD1 as a possible D gene (5 bases). The CDR3 spans 15 residues. The V end was cut by 5 bases, the J end by 8 bases, with 18 bases between. Germline CDR1 MNHEY, CDR2 SMNVEV (reference sequence). The CDR3 nucleotides are TGTGCCAGCAGTCCCTCCCGAGGGACCCACGAAAAACTGTTTTTT. Its protein product is CASSPSRGTHEKLFF. The variable domain in full, with the rest retrieved from reference TRBV27 and TRBJ1-4, is EAQVTQNPRYLITVTGKKLTVTCSQNMNHEYMSWYRQDPGLGLRQIYYSMNVEVTDKGDVPEGYKVSRKEKRNFPLILESPSPNQTSLYFCASSPSRGTHEKLFFGSGTQLSVL.